These 30 T cell receptor beta chains came from one sample sequenced in a study of shared clonotypes between healthy human individuals. The naive CD8 fraction comprised CD45RO-negative cells positively selected for CCR7 and excluded terminally differentiated effector memory CD45RA+ cells. TCRdb keeps only in-frame clones here, not all; method: immunoSEQ multiplex PCR. The data contain roughly 2,000,000 clones, around 93% of them singletons. Sequencing input: naive CD8+ T cells from PBMCs. The source of these receptors is a man aged 18 to 30 in good health. Some clones in this sample may be carry-over from other donors' samples.

This clone was picked up one time. V and J are TRBV4-1 and TRBJ1-5; D remains ambiguous. There are 17 residues in the CDR3. Trimming stripped 4 bases from V and 2 bases from J, with 18 bases between. CDR1 and CDR2 from the germline V gene are MGHRA and YSYEKL. The CDR3 is CASSPGHVGFGNQPQHF. CDR3 sequence (DNA): TGCGCCAGCAGCCCCGGGCACGTCGGGTTCGGCAATCAGCCCCAGCATTTT.

The J gene is TRBJ2-3, the V gene TRBV6-6, with 7 positions matching TRBD2. V shed 2 bases, J shed 5 bases, and the junction held 10 bases outside the gene matches. Germline CDR1 MNHNY, CDR2 SVGAGI (reference sequence). There are 16 residues in the CDR3. CDR3 bases: TGTGCCAGCAGTTACACGCCTGGCGGGGGACTAGATACGCAGTATTTT. It encodes CASSYTPGGGLDTQYF.

The chain recombines TRBV28 with TRBJ2-2, with D unresolved. Trimming took 5 bases from V and 8 from J, leaving 18 bases between them. CDR3 length: 15 amino acids. Germline V gives CDR1 MDHEN, CDR2 SYDVKM. CDR3 region: CASSPYRLGRGELFF. The CDR3 DNA sequence: TGTGCCAGCAGTCCTTACCGACTCGGACGAGGGGAGCTGTTTTTT. Looking up the rest from reference TRBV28 and TRBJ2-2 gives the full variable domain: DVKVTQSSRYLVKRTGEKVFLECVQDMDHENMFWYRQDPGLGLRLIYFSYDVKMKEKGDIPEGYSVSREKKERFSLILESASTNQTSMYLCASSPYRLGRGELFFGEGSRLTVL.

This chain uses TRBV18 with TRBJ1-1, with D perhaps matching TRBD1 (5 bases). In germline, CDR1 is KGHSH, CDR2 LQKENI. V was clipped by 2 bases and J by 4 bases, with 8 bases between them. The CDR3 is 13 amino acids. The CDR3 DNA reads as TGTGCCAGCTCACCAGCCAGGGCCACTGAAGCTTTCTTT. Its protein product is CASSPARATEAFF.

CDR3 amino acids: CASSPSLRANTEAFF. The DNA of the CDR3 is TGTGCCAGCAGCCCTTCTCTGAGGGCGAACACTGAAGCTTTCTTT. The chain couples TRBV7-9 to TRBJ1-1, with unresolved D. V shed 5 bases and J shed 1 base, with 14 bases lying between them. This CDR3 contains 15 residues. Germline V gene lookup returns CDR1 SEHNR and CDR2 FQNEAQ (reference sequence).

The V call is TRBV5-1, the J call TRBJ1-1, with 7 bases identical to TRBD1. This CDR3 is 14 amino acids long. The germline V gene encodes CDR1 SGHRS and CDR2 YFSETQ. The ends lost 3 bases at V and 4 bases at J; junction bases unmatched: 6. This chain's CDR3 is CASSSTGPGTEAFF. The CDR3 coding sequence is TGCGCCAGCAGCTCGACAGGGCCCGGCACTGAAGCTTTCTTT. The full variable domain, rest sourced from reference TRBV5-1 and TRBJ1-1, is KAGVTQTPRYLIKTRGQQVTLSCSPISGHRSVSWYQQTPGQGLQFLFEYFSETQRNKGNFPGRFSGRQFSNSRSEMNVSTLELGDSALYLCASSSTGPGTEAFFGQGTRLTVV.

This CDR3 reads CASSPTRGLAGEQFF. The CDR3 DNA reads TGTGCCAGCAGTCCGACCCGGGGACTAGCAGGGGAGCAGTTCTTC. The rearrangement links TRBV27 to TRBJ2-1; TRBD2 agrees at 9 bases. Germline values: CDR1 MNHEY, CDR2 SMNVEV (reference sequence). CDR3 size: 15 residues. Trimming removed 5 bases from V and 10 bases from J; junction bases left unmatched: 12.

The CDR3 sequence is CASSHRGVNYGYTF. CDR3 nucleotides: TGCGCCAGCAGCCACCGGGGGGTTAACTATGGCTACACCTTC. The rearrangement uses TRBV4-1 and TRBJ1-2; D might be TRBD1 (5 bases). The CDR3 has 14 residues. V lost 3 bases and J 1 base, leaving 9 bases between the germline ends. Germline V gene data show CDR1 as MGHRA and CDR2 as YSYEKL.

The chain carries TRBV9 and TRBJ1-3; D unresolved. This CDR3 has 20 amino acids. The germline V gene encodes CDR1 SGDLS and CDR2 YYNGEE. Trimming removed 2 bases at V and 0 bases at J, with 24 bases between. CDR3 nucleotide sequence: TGTGCCAGCAGCGTTTCCGGGTATCAAGTGGCAGTACCCTCTGGAAACACCATATATTTT. The encoded protein is CASSVSGYQVAVPSGNTIYF.

This clone was seen just once. The chain links TRBV5-1 to TRBJ2-5; 14 bases align to TRBD2. In germline, CDR1 is SGHRS, CDR2 YFSETQ. Trimming at V came to 4 bases and at J to 7 bases, leaving 9 bases not matched to a gene. The CDR3 is made up of 16 amino acids. The CDR3 region is CASSRGTSGSFGTQYF. The CDR3 DNA follows: TGCGCCAGCAGCCGAGGGACTAGCGGGAGTTTTGGGACCCAGTACTTC. Supplemented by reference TRBV5-1 and TRBJ2-5, the full variable domain reads KAGVTQTPRYLIKTRGQQVTLSCSPISGHRSVSWYQQTPGQGLQFLFEYFSETQRNKGNFPGRFSGRQFSNSRSEMNVSTLELGDSALYLCASSRGTSGSFGTQYFGPGTRLLVL.

The rearrangement uses TRBV19 and TRBJ1-1, with D perhaps TRBD1 (6 bases). This CDR3 comprises 12 residues. CDR1 and CDR2 (germline): LNHDA, SQIVND (reference sequence). Deletions cut 4 bases from V and 7 bases from J, with 10 bases between. The CDR3 nucleotides are TGTGCCAGTAGTACGACAGGCAATGAAGCTTTCTTT. Translated: CASSTTGNEAFF.

The CDR3 region is CASSPERTTYEQYF. The DNA of the CDR3 is TGTGCCAGCTCACCCGAGAGGACAACATACGAGCAGTACTTC. The genes are TRBV18 and TRBJ2-7; TRBD1 is a possible D gene (5 bases). The germline gives CDR1 KGHSH, CDR2 LQKENI. Trimming took 3 bases from V and 4 from J, leaving 13 bases between them. This CDR3 comprises 14 residues.

The rearrangement uses TRBV5-1 and TRBJ1-2, with D possibly matching TRBD1 (6 bases). This CDR3 region has 17 residues. The ends were cut back, 0 bases at V and 2 bases at J, with 17 bases in the middle. The germline CDR1 and CDR2 sequences are SGHRS and YFSETQ. The CDR3 loop reads CASSLGRRQAGNYGYTF. DNA for the CDR3: TGCGCCAGCAGCTTGGGACGACGACAGGCGGGAAACTATGGCTACACCTTC. The entire variable domain, with the rest obtained from reference TRBV5-1 and TRBJ1-2, is as follows: KAGVTQTPRYLIKTRGQQVTLSCSPISGHRSVSWYQQTPGQGLQFLFEYFSETQRNKGNFPGRFSGRQFSNSRSEMNVSTLELGDSALYLCASSLGRRQAGNYGYTFGSGTRLTVV.

The chain carries TRBV19 and TRBJ2-7; D is undetermined. With 1 base removed from V and 4 bases from J, the gap between germline ends came to 17 bases. Germline-derived CDR1 and CDR2 are LNHDA and SQIVND (reference sequence). The CDR3 contains 16 residues. Here the CDR3 reads CASSIGAPRRQYEQYF. CDR3 in DNA: TGTGCCAGTAGTATAGGGGCTCCTCGGCGGCAGTACGAGCAGTACTTC.

The chain carries TRBV18 and TRBJ2-5, with 8 bases that match TRBD2. The CDR3 runs 14 residues. Germline CDR1 is KGHSH and CDR2 is LQKENI. With V trimmed by 3 bases and J by 4 bases, 4 bases remained unmatched. The CDR3 region is CASSPRRGAETQYF. CDR3 bases: TGTGCCAGCTCACCTAGGCGGGGGGCAGAGACCCAGTACTTC.

The genes are TRBV7-2 and TRBJ2-7, with TRBD2 matching 14 bases. Germline V lookup: CDR1 SGHTA, CDR2 FQGNSA. V gave up 5 bases and J gave up 6 bases; unmatched junction bases: 6. The CDR3 is 15 residues long. Here the CDR3 reads CASSPRLAGGPEQYF. The CDR3 bases are TGTGCCAGCAGCCCCAGACTAGCGGGAGGGCCCGAGCAGTACTTC.

As concerns this clone: Within the sample, other DNA sequences also encode this same CDR3. The chain joins TRBV4-2 to TRBJ2-7; no firm D call. The V end lost 1 base, the J end lost 0 bases, and 4 bases lay between the germline ends. The germline V gene encodes CDR1 LGHNA and CDR2 YNFKEQ. This CDR3 is built from 13 residues. The CDR3, as DNA: TGTGCCAGCAGCCAAGGCAGCTCCTACGAGCAGTACTTC. Translation gives CASSQGSSYEQYF.

The chain recombines TRBV10-3 with TRBJ2-7; D call uncertain. Germline V gene data show CDR1 as ENHRY and CDR2 as SYGVKD. The ends were cut back, 6 bases at V and 5 bases at J, with 20 bases in the middle. This CDR3 has 15 residues. As DNA, the CDR3 is TGTGCCATCAGCAAACCAGACGGCCTTCCCAACGAGCAGTACTTC. Protein product: CAISKPDGLPNEQYF.

The V and J genes are TRBV7-9 and TRBJ2-7; weak D call: TRBD2 (7 bases). Trimming removed 5 bases at V and 9 bases at J, with 20 bases between. There are 14 residues in the CDR3. From germline, CDR1 is SEHNR and CDR2 FQNEAQ (reference sequence). The chain's CDR3 is CASSVRESGGGQYF. CDR3 coding DNA: TGTGCCAGCAGCGTTCGGGAATCGGGGGGCGGGCAGTACTTC.

The J gene is TRBJ1-1, the V gene TRBV28; TRBD1 might be the D (5 bases). Between the trimmed V and J ends, which lost 10 bases and 1 base, there was a span of 13 bases. The germline CDR1 and CDR2 sequences are MDHEN and SYDVKM. This CDR3 is built from 13 residues. Here the CDR3 reads CATGGHTNTEAFF. The CDR3 DNA is TGTGCCACCGGAGGACACACGAACACTGAAGCTTTCTTT.

Points on this clone: In the same sample, other DNA sequences code for this CDR3. This chain uses TRBV28 with TRBJ1-2, with unresolved D. Trimming shortened V by 6 bases and J by 4 bases, and 3 bases separated the two germline ends. This CDR3 region has 10 residues. CDR1 and CDR2 (germline): MDHEN, SYDVKM. The CDR3 DNA sequence: TGTGCCAGCAGCTCCTATGGCTACACCTTC. Translated, it gives CASSSYGYTF.

The rearrangement links TRBV28 to TRBJ2-1; no reliable D call. V lost 7 bases to trimming and J lost 3 bases, with 13 bases between them. This CDR3 is 14 amino acids long. In germline, CDR1 is MDHEN, CDR2 SYDVKM. The CDR3 loop is CASTGEMVYNEQFF. The CDR3 DNA reads TGTGCCAGCACCGGAGAGATGGTCTACAATGAGCAGTTCTTC.

J is TRBJ2-1 and V is TRBV18; 9 bases map to TRBD2. Germline assignment: CDR1 KGHSH and CDR2 LQKENI. J gave up 3 bases and V 1 base, and 13 bases lay outside the gene matches. The CDR3 sequence is 19 residues long. CDR3 DNA: TGTGCCAGCTCACCACTGAGGGTAGCGGGAGCCGCCTTCTACAATGAGCAGTTCTTC. Translated, it gives CASSPLRVAGAAFYNEQFF.

In the case of this clone: Other DNA sequences in this sample translate to the same CDR3. This sequence joins TRBV18 and TRBJ2-1; 13 nucleotides agree with TRBD2. The CDR3 covers 17 residues. Germline V lookup: CDR1 KGHSH, CDR2 LQKENI. Trimming at V came to 3 bases and at J to 6 bases, leaving 8 bases not matched to a gene. The CDR3 region has the DNA TGTGCCAGCTCACCGCCCGGACTAGCGGGAGTCTCCAATGAGCAGTTCTTC. Translation: CASSPPGLAGVSNEQFF.

This rearrangement joins TRBV19 to TRBJ2-7; D not certain. The V end was cut by 1 base, the J end by 2 bases, with 9 bases between. This CDR3 contains 14 residues. Germline V lookup: CDR1 LNHDA, CDR2 SQIVND (reference sequence). The CDR3 DNA is TGTGCCAGTAGTATAGTCAGCGAAACCTACGAGCAGTACTTC. Its protein product is CASSIVSETYEQYF.

V and J are TRBV6-5 and TRBJ2-7; possible D gene TRBD2, 6 bases. This CDR3 has 13 residues. V dropped 8 bases and J dropped 6 bases, with 17 bases sitting between them. CDR1 MNHEY and CDR2 SVGAGI come from the germline V gene. The DNA for the CDR3 is TGTGCCAGCGGTAGCGGAGAATCCCTCGAGCAGTACTTC. Translation: CASGSGESLEQYF.

J is TRBJ2-1 and V is TRBV11-2; 12 bases map to TRBD2. V lost 5 bases to trimming and J lost 0 bases; unmatched junction nucleotides: 2. CDR1 SGHAT and CDR2 FQNNGV come from the germline V gene. This CDR3 has 16 amino acids. The DNA for the CDR3 is TGTGCCAGCAGCATGACTAGCGGGAGCTCCTACAATGAGCAGTTCTTC. Translating it yields CASSMTSGSSYNEQFF.

J is TRBJ2-3 and V is TRBV4-1, with 11 bases identical to TRBD1. The CDR3 consists of 15 residues. Germline assignment: CDR1 MGHRA and CDR2 YSYEKL. Trimming cost V 4 bases and J 8 bases; bases outside gene matches: 8. DNA of the CDR3: TGCGCCAGCAGCCCTGGACAGGGGGCGCAGGTTACGCAGTATTTT. This encodes CASSPGQGAQVTQYF.

The rearrangement links TRBV11-3 to TRBJ2-7; D is undetermined. The CDR3 loop spans 14 amino acids. Looked up from germline, CDR1 is SGHNT and CDR2 is YENEEA. V lost 2 bases, J lost 1 base, and 9 bases lay in between. CDR3 sequence: CASSLTARSYEQYF. The CDR3 region has the DNA TGTGCCAGCAGCTTAACGGCGCGATCCTACGAGCAGTACTTC. The full variable domain, its missing parts supplied by reference TRBV11-3 and TRBJ2-7, is EAGVVQSPRYKIIEKKQPVAFWCNPISGHNTLYWYLQNLGQGPELLIRYENEEAVDDSQLPKDRFSAERLKGVDSTLKIQPAELGDSAVYLCASSLTARSYEQYFGPGTRLTVT.

The J gene is TRBJ2-3, the V gene TRBV25-1; no clear D. CDR1 and CDR2 from the germline V gene are MGHDK and SYGVNS. This CDR3 is 16 amino acids long. V was cut by 4 bases and J by 2 bases, with 16 bases left in between. The CDR3, as DNA: TGTGCCAGCAGTGTCTGGGGATACCTCTCCACAGATACGCAGTATTTT. Translation gives CASSVWGYLSTDTQYF.